This T cell receptor beta chain is drawn from a study of blood T cell repertoires in COVID-19. Study in general: Whether acute or convalescent, the COVID-19 samples came from the United States, Italy and Spain. T cells, B-cell-depleted T cells, or PBMCs supplied cDNA or gDNA.

Authors' analysis steps: From reference gene primer amplification, estimates of nucleated cell counts were derived. Using immunoSEQ multiplex PCR, the repertoire was profiled, and TCRdb retains in-frame clones only, with some absent. V and J calls and clone size are as listed in that table; D and trimming were resolved from the DNA. This sample has roughly 200,000 clones, with roughly 80% found just once. What was sequenced was peripheral blood. This sequence was found in a man between 50 and 59 years old with active or convalescent COVID-19.

This CDR3 reads CASSTPAGYTNTEAFF. The CDR3 bases are TGTGCCAGTAGTACCCCCGCGGGGTACACGAACACTGAAGCTTTCTTT. The J gene is TRBJ1-1, the V gene TRBV19; D gene ambiguous. Per the germline V gene, CDR1 is LNHDA and CDR2 is SQIVND (reference sequence). This CDR3 is 16 amino acids long. Deletions cut 4 bases from V and 1 base from J, with 16 bases between.